A single sample gave rise to the 15 T cell receptor beta chains below, sequenced in a study of T cells in Graves' hyperthyroidism and ophthalmopathy. Amplified regions were TCR beta CDR3 sequences from RNA transcripts. Using the HTBI primer set, a first-round RT-PCR was run on the TCR CDR3. TCRdb passed the multiplex PCR reads through MiXCR, listing each CDR3 protein once. This sample has fewer than 750,000 distinct CDR3 sequences, with around 42% found just once. Material: peripheral blood or thyroid tissue (not recorded which). These receptors were collected from a woman younger than 35 with Graves' hyperthyroidism.

Comment on this clonotype: At one end the junction does not follow the germline gene, possibly because of a read error. CDR3 DNA sequence: TGTGCCAGTACGTGGACAGGGGGTCAAACTGGAGCTTTCTTT. It translates to CASTWTGGQTGAFF. The V gene is TRBV2, the J gene TRBJ1-1; 10 nucleotides agree with TRBD1. Germline loops: CDR1 SNHLY, CDR2 FYNNEI. The CDR3 contains 14 residues. Full variable domain (missing parts from reference TRBV2 and TRBJ1-1): EPEVTQTPSHQVTQMGQEVILRCVPISNHLYFYWYRQILGQKVEFLVSFYNNEISEKSEIFDDQFSVERPDGSNFTLKIRSTKLEDSAMYFCASTWTGGQTGAFFGQGTRLTVV.

This clonotype was seen at least ten times. This chain links TRBV5-1 with TRBJ2-2, with unresolved D. CDR1 and CDR2 (germline): SGHRS, YFSETQ. This CDR3 comprises 15 residues. With 0 bases removed from V and 6 bases from J, the gap between germline ends came to 12 bases. The CDR3 sequence: CASSLAASLPGELFF. DNA for the CDR3: TGCGCCAGCAGCTTGGCGGCCTCCCTGCCCGGGGAGCTGTTTTTT. The full variable domain, completed using reference TRBV5-1 and TRBJ2-2, is KAGVTQTPRYLIKTRGQQVTLSCSPISGHRSVSWYQQTPGQGLQFLFEYFSETQRNKGNFPGRFSGRQFSNSRSEMNVSTLELGDSALYLCASSLAASLPGELFFGEGSRLTVL.

This chain joins TRBV9 and TRBJ2-5; 11 bases align to TRBD2. The CDR3 has 15 residues. Germline loops: CDR1 SGDLS, CDR2 YYNGEE. Trimming removed 3 bases from V and 7 bases from J; junction bases left unmatched: 8. CDR3: CASSAVGTSGRTQYF. DNA for the CDR3: TGTGCCAGCAGCGCCGTCGGGACTAGCGGACGGACCCAGTACTTC.

This clonotype was observed a handful of times. The CDR3 is CASSIGTGTGSEKLFF. The CDR3 DNA reads TGTGCCAGTAGTATAGGAACCGGGACAGGGTCTGAAAAACTGTTTTTT. The chain is built from TRBV19 and TRBJ1-4; TRBD1 matches at 9 bases. The CDR3 is 16 residues long. Germline V lookup: CDR1 LNHDA, CDR2 SQIVND (reference sequence). J was trimmed by 7 bases and V by 1 base; bases with no gene match: 7.

This CDR3 is CASSPKVGGPGELFF. The CDR3 DNA sequence: TGTGCCAGCAGTCCGAAGGTCGGGGGTCCCGGGGAGCTGTTTTTT. The gene calls are TRBV12-3 or TRBV12-4 and TRBJ2-2; D perhaps matches TRBD2 (6 bases). Trimming cost V 5 bases and J 6 bases, with 16 bases left between them. This CDR3 spans 15 amino acids.

The chain couples TRBV2 to TRBJ2-7; 8 bases are shared with TRBD1. J lost 4 bases, V lost 6 bases, and 8 bases had no gene match. The CDR3 contains 14 residues. Germline V gene lookup returns CDR1 SNHLY and CDR2 FYNNEI. For the CDR3, the DNA is TGTGCCAGCAGAACAGGGACAGGAGCGTACGAGCAGTACTTC. Amino acid sequence: CASRTGTGAYEQYF. Using reference TRBV2 and TRBJ2-7 for the parts outside the CDR3, the full variable domain is EPEVTQTPSHQVTQMGQEVILRCVPISNHLYFYWYRQILGQKVEFLVSFYNNEISEKSEIFDDQFSVERPDGSNFTLKIRSTKLEDSAMYFCASRTGTGAYEQYFGPGTRLTVT.

This sequence joins TRBV7-2 and TRBJ2-2; D is unclear. With 7 bases removed from V and 4 bases from J, the gap between germline ends came to 19 bases. Germline-derived CDR1 and CDR2 are SGHTA and FQGNSA. The CDR3 totals 16 residues. The chain's CDR3 is CASKPMSATATGELFF. CDR3 in DNA: TGTGCCAGCAAACCCATGTCGGCTACCGCCACCGGGGAGCTGTTTTTT.

This clonotype was detected once. V is TRBV20-1 and J is TRBJ2-5, with TRBD1 identical over 11 bases. The CDR3 totals 15 residues. V lost 3 bases to trimming and J lost 5 bases; unmatched junction nucleotides: 8. The V gene's germline CDR1 is DFQATT and CDR2 SNEGSKA (reference sequence). The CDR3 here is CSARKDRGRNETQYF. As DNA, the CDR3 is TGCAGTGCTAGGAAGGACAGGGGGCGAAATGAGACCCAGTACTTC.

Notes on this clonotype: A single base separates this from a much larger clone, so it may be a read error. The V gene is TRBV15, the J gene TRBJ1-2; maybe TRBD1 (6 bases). Germline V lookup: CDR1 LNHNV, CDR2 YYDKDF (reference sequence). The CDR3 sequence is 15 residues long. V gave up 4 bases and J gave up 4 bases, with 16 bases separating them. Written as DNA, the CDR3 is TGTGCCACCAGCAAGGGTAGACAGGATACCTATGGCTACACCTTC. Translating gives CATSKGRQDTYGYTF.

The chain has TRBV9 and TRBJ2-7; no reliable D call. The germline V gene has CDR1 SGDLS and CDR2 YYNGEE. The CDR3 is 14 residues long. Trimming took 0 bases from V and 3 from J, leaving 10 bases between them. CDR3 loop: CASSVDGVGYEQYF. CDR3 bases: TGTGCCAGCAGCGTAGATGGGGTGGGCTACGAGCAGTACTTC.

This clonotype was detected only a few times. The J gene is TRBJ2-7, the V gene TRBV29-1, with 8 bases matching TRBD1. Germline V gives CDR1 SQVTM, CDR2 ANQGSEA. The CDR3 runs 14 residues. Trimming at V came to 1 base and at J to 5 bases, leaving 7 bases not matched to a gene. DNA for the CDR3: TGCAGCGTTGAAGTGGGACAGGAGGTCCACGAGCAGTACTTC. This codes for CSVEVGQEVHEQYF.

The chain joins TRBV9 to TRBJ2-6; 10 bases match TRBD1. The CDR3 loop spans 16 amino acids. V shed 6 bases and J 1 base; nucleotides not matched to a gene: 4. Germline CDR1 and CDR2: SGDLS and YYNGEE. CDR3 sequence (DNA): TGTGCCAGCACTCGGACAGGGGGGTCTGGGGCCAACGTCCTGACTTTC. Protein sequence: CASTRTGGSGANVLTF. Looking up the rest from reference TRBV9 and TRBJ2-6 gives the full variable domain: DSGVTQTPKHLITATGQRVTLRCSPRSGDLSVYWYQQSLDQGLQFLIQYYNGEERAKGNILERFSAQQFPDLHSELNLSSLELGDSALYFCASTRTGGSGANVLTFGAGSRLTVL.

This clonotype showed up many times. The chain couples TRBV18 to TRBJ2-5; D ambiguous. The V end was cut by 0 bases, the J end by 4 bases, with 6 bases between. The CDR3 extends over 13 amino acids. Germline values: CDR1 KGHSH, CDR2 LQKENI. The DNA for the CDR3 is TGTGCCAGCTCACCACCCGGTGGAGAGACCCAGTACTTC. Protein sequence: CASSPPGGETQYF.

The chain carries TRBV6-5 and TRBJ1-5, with 7 bases lining up with TRBD1. V was pared by 6 bases and J by 0 bases, with 5 bases of the junction left unmatched. CDR3 length: 15 amino acids. Germline V gene data show CDR1 as MNHEY and CDR2 as SVGAGI. The CDR3: CASRNRGGSNQPQHF. CDR3 sequence (DNA): TGTGCCAGCAGGAACAGGGGTGGTAGCAATCAGCCCCAGCATTTT.

This clonotype was seen at least ten times. This chain links TRBV5-1 with TRBJ1-1; D gene ambiguous. Germline lookup yields CDR1 SGHRS and CDR2 YFSETQ. The CDR3 covers 14 residues. Trimming removed 3 bases at V and 3 bases at J, with 12 bases between. The CDR3 bases are TGCGCCAGCAGCTCGACGTCCTCCTACACTGAAGCTTTCTTT. It encodes CASSSTSSYTEAFF.